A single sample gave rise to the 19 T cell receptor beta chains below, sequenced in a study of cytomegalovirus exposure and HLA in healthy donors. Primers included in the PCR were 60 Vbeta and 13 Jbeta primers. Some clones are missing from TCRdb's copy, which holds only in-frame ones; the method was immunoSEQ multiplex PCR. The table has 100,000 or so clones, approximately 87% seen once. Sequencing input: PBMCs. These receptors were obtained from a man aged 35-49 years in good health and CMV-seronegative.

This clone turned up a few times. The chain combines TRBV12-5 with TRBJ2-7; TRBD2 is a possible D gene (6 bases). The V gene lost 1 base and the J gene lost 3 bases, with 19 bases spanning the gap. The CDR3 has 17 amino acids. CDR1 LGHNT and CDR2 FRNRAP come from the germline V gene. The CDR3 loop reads CASGLAPGPSVNYEQYF. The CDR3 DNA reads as TGTGCTAGTGGTTTGGCACCTGGGCCTAGCGTTAACTACGAGCAGTACTTC.

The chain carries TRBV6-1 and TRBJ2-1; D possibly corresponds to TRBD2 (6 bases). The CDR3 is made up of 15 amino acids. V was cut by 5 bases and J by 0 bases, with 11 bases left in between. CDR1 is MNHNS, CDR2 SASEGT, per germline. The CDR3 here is CASSLDGSSYNEQFF. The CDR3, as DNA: TGTGCCAGCAGTCTGGACGGGAGCTCCTACAATGAGCAGTTCTTC.

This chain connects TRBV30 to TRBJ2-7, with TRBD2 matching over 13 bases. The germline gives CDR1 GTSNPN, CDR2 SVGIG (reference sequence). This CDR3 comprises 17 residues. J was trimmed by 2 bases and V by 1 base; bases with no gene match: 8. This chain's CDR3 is CAWSGGLAGASAYEQYF. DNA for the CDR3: TGTGCCTGGAGTGGAGGACTAGCGGGGGCCTCCGCCTACGAGCAGTACTTC.

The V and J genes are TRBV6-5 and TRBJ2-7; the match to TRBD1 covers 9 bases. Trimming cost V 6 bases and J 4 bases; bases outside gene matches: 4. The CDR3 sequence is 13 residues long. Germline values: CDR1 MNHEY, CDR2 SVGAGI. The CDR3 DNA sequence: TGTGCCAGCAGGCTACAGGGGGCTTACGAGCAGTACTTC. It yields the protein CASRLQGAYEQYF.

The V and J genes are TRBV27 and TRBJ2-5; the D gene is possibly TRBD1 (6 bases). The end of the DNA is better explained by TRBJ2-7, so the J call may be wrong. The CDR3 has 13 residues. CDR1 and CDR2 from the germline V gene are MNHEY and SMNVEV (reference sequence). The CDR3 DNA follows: TGTGCCAGCAGCCTCAGGGGCTCCTACGAGCAGTACTTC. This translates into CASSLRGSYEQYF.

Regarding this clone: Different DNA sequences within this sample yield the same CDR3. Written as DNA, the CDR3 is TGTGCCACCAGCAGAGGAGGGACAGGGAACACTGAAGCTTTCTTT. It yields the protein CATSRGGTGNTEAFF. The rearrangement links TRBV15 to TRBJ1-1, with TRBD1 matching over 8 bases. The CDR3 loop spans 15 amino acids. V dropped 1 base and J dropped 1; count of bases not matched to a gene: 2. Germline CDR1 is LNHNV and CDR2 is YYDKDF (reference sequence).

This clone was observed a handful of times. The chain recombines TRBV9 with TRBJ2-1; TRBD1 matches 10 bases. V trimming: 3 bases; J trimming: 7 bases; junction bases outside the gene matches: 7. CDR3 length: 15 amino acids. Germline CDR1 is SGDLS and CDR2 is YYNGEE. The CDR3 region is CASSERQGAKNEQFF. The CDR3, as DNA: TGTGCCAGCAGCGAACGACAGGGGGCTAAGAATGAGCAGTTCTTC.

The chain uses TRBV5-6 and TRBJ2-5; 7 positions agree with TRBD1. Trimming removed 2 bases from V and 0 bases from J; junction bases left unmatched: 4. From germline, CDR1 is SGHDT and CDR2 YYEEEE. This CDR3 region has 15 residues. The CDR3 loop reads CASSFPTGNQETQYF. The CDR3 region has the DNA TGTGCCAGCAGCTTCCCGACAGGGAACCAAGAGACCCAGTACTTC.

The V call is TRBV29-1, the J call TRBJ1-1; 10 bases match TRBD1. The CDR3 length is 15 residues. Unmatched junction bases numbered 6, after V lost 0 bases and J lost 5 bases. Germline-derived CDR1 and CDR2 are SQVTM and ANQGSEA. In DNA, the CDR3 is TGCAGCGTTGAAGATCAGGGACAGGGGTGGACTGAAGCTTTCTTT. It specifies CSVEDQGQGWTEAFF.

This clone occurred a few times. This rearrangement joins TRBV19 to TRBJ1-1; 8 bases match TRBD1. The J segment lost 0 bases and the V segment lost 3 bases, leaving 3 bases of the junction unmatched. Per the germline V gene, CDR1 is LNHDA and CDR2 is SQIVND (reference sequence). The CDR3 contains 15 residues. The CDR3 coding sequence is TGTGCCAGTAGTATGGACAGGGATATGAACACTGAAGCTTTCTTT. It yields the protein CASSMDRDMNTEAFF.

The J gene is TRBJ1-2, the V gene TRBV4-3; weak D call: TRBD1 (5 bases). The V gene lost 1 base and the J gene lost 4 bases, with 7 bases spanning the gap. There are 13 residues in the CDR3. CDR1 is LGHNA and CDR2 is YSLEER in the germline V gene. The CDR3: CASSQVGGYGYTF. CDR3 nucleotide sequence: TGCGCCAGCAGCCAAGTGGGGGGCTATGGCTACACCTTC.

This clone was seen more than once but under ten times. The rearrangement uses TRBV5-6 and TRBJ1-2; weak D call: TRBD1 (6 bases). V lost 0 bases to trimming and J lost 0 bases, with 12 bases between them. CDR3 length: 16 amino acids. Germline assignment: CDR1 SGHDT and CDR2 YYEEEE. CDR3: CASSLELGATNYGYTF. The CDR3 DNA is TGTGCCAGCAGCTTGGAGCTGGGGGCGACTAACTATGGCTACACCTTC.

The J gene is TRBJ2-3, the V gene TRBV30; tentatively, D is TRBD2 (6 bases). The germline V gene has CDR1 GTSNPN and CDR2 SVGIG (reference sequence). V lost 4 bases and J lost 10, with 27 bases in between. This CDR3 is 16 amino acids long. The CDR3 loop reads CAWTEWASRVGGPQYF. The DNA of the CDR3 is TGTGCCTGGACCGAATGGGCTAGCCGCGTGGGGGGTCCGCAGTATTTT.

The CDR3 here is CASSPSVLAGGVLTDTQYF. DNA of the CDR3: TGTGCCAGCAGCCCTAGCGTACTAGCGGGGGGGGTCCTGACAGATACGCAGTATTTT. The rearrangement joins TRBV7-8 to TRBJ2-3, with 13 bases aligning to TRBD2. Germline V gives CDR1 SGHVS, CDR2 FQNEAQ. The trim removed 5 bases at V and 3 bases at J, leaving 14 bases unmatched. The CDR3 sequence is 19 residues long.

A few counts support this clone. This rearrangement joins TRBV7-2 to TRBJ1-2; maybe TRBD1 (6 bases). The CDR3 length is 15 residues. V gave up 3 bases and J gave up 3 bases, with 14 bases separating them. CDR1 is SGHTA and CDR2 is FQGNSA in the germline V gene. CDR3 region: CASSFPGGADYGYTF. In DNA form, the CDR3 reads TGTGCCAGCAGCTTTCCGGGGGGCGCAGACTATGGCTACACCTTC.

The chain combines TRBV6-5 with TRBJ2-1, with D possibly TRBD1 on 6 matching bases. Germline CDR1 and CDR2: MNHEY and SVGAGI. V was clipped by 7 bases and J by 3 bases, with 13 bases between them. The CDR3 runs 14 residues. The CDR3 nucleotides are TGTGCCAGCAAAGCCACAGGGATCTACAATGAGCAGTTCTTC. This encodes CASKATGIYNEQFF.

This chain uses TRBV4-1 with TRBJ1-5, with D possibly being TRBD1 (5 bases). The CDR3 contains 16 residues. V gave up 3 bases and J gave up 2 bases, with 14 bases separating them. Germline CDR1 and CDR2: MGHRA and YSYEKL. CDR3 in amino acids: CASSHSQGGGNQPQHF. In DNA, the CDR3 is TGCGCCAGCAGCCACTCCCAGGGTGGGGGCAATCAGCCCCAGCATTTT.

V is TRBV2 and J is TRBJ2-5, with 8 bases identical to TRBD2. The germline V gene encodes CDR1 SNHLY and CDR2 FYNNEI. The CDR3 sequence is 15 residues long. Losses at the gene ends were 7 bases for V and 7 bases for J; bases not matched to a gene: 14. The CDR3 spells CASTRASGPLGTQYF. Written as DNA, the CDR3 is TGTGCCAGCACCCGGGCTAGCGGGCCTCTTGGGACCCAGTACTTC.

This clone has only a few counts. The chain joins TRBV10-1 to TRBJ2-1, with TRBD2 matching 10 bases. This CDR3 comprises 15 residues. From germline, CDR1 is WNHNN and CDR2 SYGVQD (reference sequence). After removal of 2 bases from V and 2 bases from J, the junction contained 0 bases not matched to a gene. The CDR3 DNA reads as TGCGCCAGCAGTGAGACTAGCGGGGCCTACAATGAGCAGTTCTTC. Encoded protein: CASSETSGAYNEQFF.